What follows are 2 T cell receptor beta chains derived from one specimen sequenced in a study of blood T cell repertoires in COVID-19. Profiled with immunoSEQ multiplex PCR; TCRdb holds only in-frame clones, not every one. The table includes 150,000 to 200,000 clones, around 83% detected once. The sequenced material came from PBMCs or T cells enriched from blood (not recorded which). Receptors were obtained from a man aged 45-65 years who had recovered from COVID-19.

This clone was seen just once. The V gene is TRBV6-5, the J gene TRBJ2-2; TRBD1 agrees at 7 bases. The CDR3 has 16 amino acids. The V gene end was trimmed by 4 bases and the J gene end by 6 bases; junction bases not matched to a gene: 11. CDR1 and CDR2 from the germline V gene are MNHEY and SVGAGI. The CDR3 DNA sequence: TGTGCCAGCAGTTCTGCGGTGGCAGGGGGACCCGGGGAGCTGTTTTTT. As protein: CASSSAVAGGPGELFF.

At least ten counts were recorded for this clone. This same CDR3 is encoded by further DNA sequences in the sample. The gene calls are TRBV2 and TRBJ1-5, with D unclear. CDR3 length: 12 amino acids. Germline lookup yields CDR1 SNHLY and CDR2 FYNNEI. V lost 6 bases and J 3 bases, leaving 6 bases between the germline ends. The CDR3 sequence is CASSRYNQPQHF. CDR3 bases: TGTGCCAGCAGCAGGTACAATCAGCCCCAGCATTTT.